This T cell receptor (beta chain) was recovered during a study of CD4+ T cells in melanoma. Some clones are missing from TCRdb's copy, which holds only in-frame ones; the method was immunoSEQ multiplex PCR. The top ten hold approximately 1.5% of the sample, which has about 140,000 clones, approximately 91% seen once. A remark on this clone: The antigen remains unidentified.

Study findings and constraints: A reported correlation linked neoantigen-specific CD4+ T cells to CD8+, macrophage and B cell function.

This CDR3 has 15 amino acids. Germline values: CDR1 LNHNV, CDR2 YYDKDF (reference sequence). Trimming stripped 0 bases from V and 4 bases from J, with 10 bases between. J is TRBJ1-5 and V is TRBV15, with unresolved D. The origin of this receptor is a human donor with melanoma. CDR3 amino acids: CATSRDIAFNQPQHF. DNA of the CDR3: TGTGCCACCAGCAGAGATATTGCTTTTAATCAGCCCCAGCATTTT. The entire variable domain, with the rest obtained from reference TRBV15 and TRBJ1-5, is as follows: DAMVIQNPRYQVTQFGKPVTLSCSQTLNHNVMYWYQQKSSQAPKLLFHYYDKDFNNEADTPDNFQSRRPNTSFCFLDIRSPGLGDTAMYLCATSRDIAFNQPQHFGDGTRLSIL.